The 27 T cell receptor beta chains below were found in one sample sequenced in a study of cytomegalovirus exposure and HLA in healthy donors. The PCR was carried out with 60 Vbeta primers and 13 Jbeta primers. Some clones are missing from TCRdb's copy, which holds only in-frame ones; the method was immunoSEQ multiplex PCR. The sample has over 100,000 clones, approximately 82% seen once. Sequencing was done on a sample of PBMCs. These receptors all come from a woman under 30 in good health and CMV-seropositive.

This sequence joins TRBV5-1 and TRBJ2-7; tentative D call: TRBD1 (5 bases). Germline V gene data show CDR1 as SGHRS and CDR2 as YFSETQ. The CDR3 extends over 16 amino acids. V was pared by 0 bases and J by 2 bases, with 15 bases between. CDR3 sequence: CASSLDDGAWTYEQYF. In DNA form, the CDR3 reads TGCGCCAGCAGCTTGGACGATGGGGCCTGGACCTACGAGCAGTACTTC.

The chain joins TRBV29-1 to TRBJ1-1; tentative D call: TRBD1 (6 bases). Trimming removed 5 bases from V and 1 base from J, with 8 bases in between. This CDR3 region has 12 residues. Germline loops: CDR1 SQVTM, CDR2 ANQGSEA. CDR3 in amino acids: CSVWGQNTEAFF. CDR3 DNA: TGCAGCGTTTGGGGGCAGAACACTGAAGCTTTCTTT.

V gene TRBV28 combines with J gene TRBJ2-5; 7 bases are shared with TRBD1. Germline CDR1 reads MDHEN; CDR2 reads SYDVKM. The CDR3 is made up of 14 amino acids. V dropped 5 bases and J dropped 4; count of bases not matched to a gene: 7. CDR3 amino acids: CASSAPGQTETQYF. The CDR3 DNA follows: TGTGCCAGCAGTGCACCGGGACAGACAGAGACCCAGTACTTC.

The chain links TRBV7-2 to TRBJ2-3, with TRBD2 matching 11 bases. CDR3 length equals 17 residues. J lost 5 bases, V lost 4 bases, and 11 bases had no gene match. In germline, CDR1 is SGHTA, CDR2 FQGNSA. CDR3 protein: CASSSVIAGGPGDTQYF. The CDR3 bases are TGTGCCAGCAGCTCCGTAATAGCGGGGGGGCCTGGAGATACGCAGTATTTT.

The chain employs TRBV12-5 and TRBJ1-6, with 8 nucleotides matching TRBD1. Germline V gene data show CDR1 as LGHNT and CDR2 as FRNRAP. The CDR3 sequence is 16 residues long. J lost 10 bases, V lost 0 bases, and 8 bases had no gene match. CDR3 amino acids: CASGLVAGGSESPLHF. CDR3 bases: TGTGCTAGTGGTTTGGTAGCAGGGGGCTCTGAATCACCCCTCCACTTT.

The chain recombines TRBV2 with TRBJ2-5, with a tentative D call TRBD1 (5 bases). With 5 bases removed from V and 2 bases from J, the gap between germline ends came to 18 bases. This CDR3 comprises 16 residues. Germline assignment: CDR1 SNHLY and CDR2 FYNNEI. As DNA, the CDR3 is TGTGCCAGCAGTTATAACAGGTTACCCCCACAAGAGACCCAGTACTTC. Protein: CASSYNRLPPQETQYF.

This chain connects TRBV7-9 to TRBJ1-1; 10 nucleotides line up with TRBD1. Germline CDR1 SEHNR, CDR2 FQNEAQ (reference sequence). V shed 4 bases, J shed 5 bases, and the junction held 4 bases outside the gene matches. The CDR3 runs to 14 residues. The CDR3 DNA reads as TGTGCCAGCAGCTCTTGGGACAGGGGAACTGAAGCTTTCTTT. It is translated as CASSSWDRGTEAFF.

This clone appeared once. The chain has TRBV11-3 and TRBJ2-1, with TRBD1 matching 9 bases. The trim removed 5 bases at V and 3 bases at J, leaving 8 bases unmatched. Germline V gene sequence: CDR1 SGHNT, CDR2 YENEEA. There are 16 residues in the CDR3. The DNA of the CDR3 is TGTGCCAGCAGCCCCTTGGGACAGGGAAACTACAATGAGCAGTTCTTC. Its translation is CASSPLGQGNYNEQFF.

V is TRBV7-8 and J is TRBJ2-7; possibly TRBD2 for D (6 bases). The CDR3 has 14 amino acids. Germline V gives CDR1 SGHVS, CDR2 FQNEAQ. Trimming removed 5 bases at V and 2 bases at J, with 13 bases between. CDR3 in DNA: TGTGCCAGCAGCCGGAGGGACCGAACCTACGAGCAGTACTTC. Protein product: CASSRRDRTYEQYF.

As for this clone: Sequence at one end of the junction differs from germline and may be a read error. The V gene is TRBV7-9, the J gene TRBJ2-7, with D perhaps matching TRBD2 (6 bases). Germline-derived CDR1 and CDR2 are SEHNR and FQNEAQ (reference sequence). The CDR3 loop spans 13 amino acids. The CDR3 nucleotides are TGTTCCAGCAGCTCCCGGGACTTCTACGAGCAGTACTTC. This translates into CSSSSRDFYEQYF. The variable domain in full, with the rest retrieved from reference TRBV7-9 and TRBJ2-7, is DTGVSQNPRHKITKRGQNVTFRCDPISEHNRLYWYRQTLGQGPEFLTYFQNEAQLEKSRLLSDRFSAERPKGSFSTLEIQRTEQGDSAMYLCSSSSRDFYEQYFGPGTRLTVT.

The J gene is TRBJ2-5, the V gene TRBV10-3; TRBD1 matches at 8 bases. The J call may be incorrect, as the DNA end agrees better with TRBJ2-7. The CDR3 has 16 amino acids. Germline CDR1 reads ENHRY; CDR2 reads SYGVKD. The CDR3 DNA follows: TGTGCCATCAGTGAGGAGCTCGGGACAGGAGCATACGAGCAGTACTTC. It encodes CAISEELGTGAYEQYF.

The chain joins TRBV19 to TRBJ1-1; 7 nucleotides agree with TRBD1. The CDR3 runs 15 residues. Trimming cost V 5 bases and J 0 bases; bases outside gene matches: 6. The germline V gene encodes CDR1 LNHDA and CDR2 SQIVND (reference sequence). CDR3 protein: CASSGGGAMNTEAFF. For the CDR3, the DNA is TGTGCCAGTAGTGGAGGGGGCGCGATGAACACTGAAGCTTTCTTT.

A single count supports this clone. This chain connects TRBV19 to TRBJ1-5; D may be TRBD1 (5 bases). The V gene lost 0 bases and the J gene lost 4 bases, with 13 bases spanning the gap. The CDR3 consists of 16 residues. CDR1 and CDR2 from the germline V gene are LNHDA and SQIVND (reference sequence). The CDR3 DNA sequence: TGTGCCAGTAGTATAGAATCAAGGGGATCGAATCAGCCCCAGCATTTT. Translated: CASSIESRGSNQPQHF.

This clone was recorded only once. DNA of the CDR3: TGTGCTAGTGGTTTTTGGGATGGGGCCCCGGGTGAAAAACTGTTTTTT. It translates to CASGFWDGAPGEKLFF. The chain combines TRBV12-5 with TRBJ1-4; TRBD1 is a possible D gene (5 bases). Trimming cost V 3 bases and J 7 bases, with 18 bases left between them. This CDR3 is 16 amino acids long. Germline V gene data show CDR1 as LGHNT and CDR2 as FRNRAP.

V usage is TRBV13 and J usage is TRBJ2-7; perhaps TRBD1 as D (5 bases). Germline V gene lookup returns CDR1 PRHDT and CDR2 FYEKMQ (reference sequence). Between the trimmed V and J ends, which lost 5 bases and 5 bases, there was a span of 13 bases. The CDR3 extends over 13 amino acids. Written as DNA, the CDR3 is TGTGCCAGCAGCCTACGACAGCAGCACGAGCAGTACTTC. It is translated as CASSLRQQHEQYF.

This chain joins TRBV6-1 and TRBJ2-7; D is possibly TRBD1 (5 bases). The germline V gene encodes CDR1 MNHNS and CDR2 SASEGT. V was trimmed by 4 bases and J by 6 bases, leaving 16 bases between them. This CDR3 contains 14 residues. Here the CDR3 DNA reads TGTGCCAGCAGTGTCTCAGGGCCCGACGCCGAGCAGTACTTC. Translating gives CASSVSGPDAEQYF.

The chain has TRBV9 and TRBJ2-3; D is perhaps TRBD2 (5 bases). Looked up from germline, CDR1 is SGDLS and CDR2 is YYNGEE. The CDR3 sequence is 14 residues long. V gave up 1 base and J gave up 2 bases, with 8 bases separating them. CDR3 sequence (DNA): TGTGCCAGCAGCGTATCCGGGGTCACAGATACGCAGTATTTT. This gives the protein CASSVSGVTDTQYF.

This clone turned up a few times. The chain joins TRBV14 to TRBJ2-7, with 8 bases lining up with TRBD1. V lost 4 bases to trimming and J lost 4 bases; unmatched junction nucleotides: 9. There are 15 residues in the CDR3. Germline V gives CDR1 SGHDN, CDR2 FVKESK. Here the CDR3 DNA reads TGTGCCAGCAGCCCGATGGCGGACAGGGAGTACGAGCAGTACTTC. Encoded protein: CASSPMADREYEQYF.

V gene TRBV6-1 combines with J gene TRBJ2-6; D may be TRBD1 (5 bases). The V end was cut by 7 bases, the J end by 2 bases, with 18 bases between. The germline V gene has CDR1 MNHNS and CDR2 SASEGT. The CDR3 extends over 17 amino acids. The CDR3 coding sequence is TGTGCCAGCATTGATATGGGCAGGGTTACTGGGGCCAACGTCCTGACTTTC. Its protein is CASIDMGRVTGANVLTF.

The chain couples TRBV2 to TRBJ2-1; 8 nucleotides match TRBD2. This CDR3 region has 14 residues. V lost 4 bases and J lost 7; bases outside the gene matches: 6. CDR1 and CDR2 from the germline V gene are SNHLY and FYNNEI. CDR3 amino acids: CASSAGLAVNEQFF. CDR3 bases: TGTGCCAGCAGTGCAGGACTAGCCGTAAATGAGCAGTTCTTC.

This chain joins TRBV6-1 and TRBJ2-3; D may be TRBD2 (5 bases). The CDR3 runs to 13 residues. Trimming left V 2 bases short and J 3 bases short, with 6 bases between. The germline V gene has CDR1 MNHNS and CDR2 SASEGT. CDR3 coding DNA: TGTGCCAGCAGTGAAAGAGGGACAGATACGCAGTATTTT. It translates to CASSERGTDTQYF.

J is TRBJ2-5 and V is TRBV9, with 7 bases lining up with TRBD2. J lost 3 bases, V lost 4 bases, and 12 bases had no gene match. CDR1 is SGDLS and CDR2 is YYNGEE in the germline V gene. There are 16 residues in the CDR3. CDR3 sequence: CASSPGWRAGEETQYF. The CDR3 nucleotides read TGTGCCAGCAGCCCGGGGTGGAGGGCGGGGGAAGAGACCCAGTACTTC.

The chain couples TRBV5-6 to TRBJ2-5, with D maybe TRBD1 (5 bases). The J call is uncertain, as TRBJ2-7 better fits the DNA end. CDR1 and CDR2 (germline): SGHDT, YYEEEE. The CDR3 contains 13 residues. The CDR3 nucleotides are TGTGCCAGCAGAAGTACAGGTAACTACGAGCAGTACTTC. Residues: CASRSTGNYEQYF.

This chain uses TRBV27 with TRBJ2-7; maybe TRBD2 (5 bases). V was clipped by 6 bases and J by 2 bases, with 11 bases between them. Germline V gene sequence: CDR1 MNHEY, CDR2 SMNVEV (reference sequence). The CDR3 spans 13 residues. DNA of the CDR3: TGTGCCAGCAGGGCGGGCGGTACCTACGAGCAGTACTTC. It encodes CASRAGGTYEQYF.

V usage is TRBV9 and J usage is TRBJ1-1; 7 nucleotides align to TRBD1. The CDR3 contains 16 residues. From germline, CDR1 is SGDLS and CDR2 YYNGEE. V lost 3 bases, J lost 5 bases, and 13 bases stayed unmatched. CDR3 region: CASSAPRDRGQTEAFF. The CDR3 region has the DNA TGTGCCAGCAGCGCCCCCCGGGACAGAGGGCAAACTGAAGCTTTCTTT.

The CDR3, as DNA: TGTGCCAGCAGCCCAGGACTAGATTCAGGCACAGATACGCAGTATTTT. Protein: CASSPGLDSGTDTQYF. The V call is TRBV9, the J call TRBJ2-3; 7 positions match TRBD2. The CDR3 consists of 16 residues. V gave up 4 bases and J gave up 1 base; unmatched junction bases: 9. In germline, CDR1 is SGDLS, CDR2 YYNGEE.

The CDR3: CASSLEGGLGTQYF. CDR3 coding DNA: TGTGCCAGCAGCTTAGAGGGGGGGCTCGGTACGCAGTATTTT. This chain links TRBV7-8 with TRBJ2-3, with TRBD2 as a possible D gene (7 bases). Germline CDR1 reads SGHVS; CDR2 reads FQNEAQ. The CDR3 has 14 residues. V dropped 1 base and J dropped 8 bases, with 13 bases sitting between them.